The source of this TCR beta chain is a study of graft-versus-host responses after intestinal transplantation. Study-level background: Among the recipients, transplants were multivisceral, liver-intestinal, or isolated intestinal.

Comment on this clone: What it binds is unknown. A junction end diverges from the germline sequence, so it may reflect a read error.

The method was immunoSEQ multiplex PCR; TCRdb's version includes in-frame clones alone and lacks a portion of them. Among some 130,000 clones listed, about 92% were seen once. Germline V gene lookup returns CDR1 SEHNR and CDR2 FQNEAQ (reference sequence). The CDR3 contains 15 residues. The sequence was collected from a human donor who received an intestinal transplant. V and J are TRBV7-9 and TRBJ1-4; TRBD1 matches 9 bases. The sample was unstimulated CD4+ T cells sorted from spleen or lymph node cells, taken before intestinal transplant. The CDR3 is CASSLLGTGLEKLLF. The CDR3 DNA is TGTGCCAGCAGCTTATTGGGGACAGGGCTTGAAAAACTGCTTTTT.